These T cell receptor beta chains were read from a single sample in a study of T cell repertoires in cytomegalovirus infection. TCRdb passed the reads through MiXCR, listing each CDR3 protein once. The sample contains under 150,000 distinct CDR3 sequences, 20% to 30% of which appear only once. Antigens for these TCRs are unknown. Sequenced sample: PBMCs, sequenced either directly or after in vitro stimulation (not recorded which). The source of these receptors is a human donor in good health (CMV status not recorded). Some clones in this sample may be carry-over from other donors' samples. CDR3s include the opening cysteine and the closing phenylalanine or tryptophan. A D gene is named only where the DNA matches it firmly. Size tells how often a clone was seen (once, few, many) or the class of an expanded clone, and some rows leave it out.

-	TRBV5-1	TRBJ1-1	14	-	TGCGCCAGCAGCTTGGAGGGCCGGAACACTGAAGCTTTCTTT	CASSLEGRNTEAFF
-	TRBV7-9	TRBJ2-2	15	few	TGTGCCAGCAGCTTTAGGTTATCGAACACCGGGGAGCTGTTTTTT	CASSFRLSNTGELFF
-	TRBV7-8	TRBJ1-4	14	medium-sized	TGTGCCAGCAGGCCCGGACGTGCTAATGAAAAACTGTTTTTT	CASRPGRANEKLFF
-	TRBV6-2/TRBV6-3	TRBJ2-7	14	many	TGTGCCAGCAGAAGGGGACAATTTCTGGACGAGCAGTACTTC	CASRRGQFLDEQYF
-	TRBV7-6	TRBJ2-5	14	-	TGTGCCAGCAGCCCGCGGCCGCGGTCGGAGACCCAGTACTTC	CASSPRPRSETQYF
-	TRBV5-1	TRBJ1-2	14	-	TGCGCCAGCAGCTCGGACGGCCGGGGCTATGGCTACACCTTC	CASSSDGRGYGYTF
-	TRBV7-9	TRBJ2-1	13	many	TGTGCCAGCAGGTCCGTGACGGCCAATGAGCAGTTCTTC	CASRSVTANEQFF
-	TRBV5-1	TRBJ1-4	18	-	TGCGCCAGCAGCCTGACCAGCCGGGAAACAGGGTCGGATGAAAAACTGTTTTTT	CASSLTSRETGSDEKLFF
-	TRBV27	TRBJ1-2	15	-	TGTGCCAGCAGCCGTACCCAGAGAAGGGACTATGGCTACACCTTC	CASSRTQRRDYGYTF
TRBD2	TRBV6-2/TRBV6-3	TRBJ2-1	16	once	TGTGCCAGCACCAGTACCCTAGCGGGAGTGGGCAATGAGCAGTTCTTC	CASTSTLAGVGNEQFF
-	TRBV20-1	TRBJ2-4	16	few	TGCAGTGCTAGAGATCTTGGGGGGCTGGCCAAAAACATTCAGTACTTC	CSARDLGGLAKNIQYF
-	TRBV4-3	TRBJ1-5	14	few	TGCGCCAGCAGCCAAGATTTCGGAGATCAGCCCCAGCATTTT	CASSQDFGDQPQHF
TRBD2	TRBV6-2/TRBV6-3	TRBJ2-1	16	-	TGTGCCAGCAGTTACCTGGCTAGCGGGAGATTCAATGAGCAGTTCTTC	CASSYLASGRFNEQFF
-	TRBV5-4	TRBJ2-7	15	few	TGTGCCAGCAGCTTGGTCCCTGATGCCTCCTACGAGCAGTACTTC	CASSLVPDASYEQYF
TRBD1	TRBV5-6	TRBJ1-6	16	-	TGTGCCAGCAGCTTGGAATGGGACAGTGATAATTCACCCCTCCACTTT	CASSLEWDSDNSPLHF
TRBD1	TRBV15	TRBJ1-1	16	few	TGTGCCACCAGCAGTCGGACAGGGGGCGATGGAACTGAAGCTTTCTTT	CATSSRTGGDGTEAFF
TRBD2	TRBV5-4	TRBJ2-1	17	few	TGTGCCAGCAGCCGGACACCCCAAAGCGGGGGGTACAATGAGCAGTTCTTC	CASSRTPQSGGYNEQFF
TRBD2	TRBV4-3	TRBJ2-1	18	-	TGCGCCAGCAGCCCTCACGGGACTAGCGGGAGCTCCTACAATGAGCAGTTCTTC	CASSPHGTSGSSYNEQFF
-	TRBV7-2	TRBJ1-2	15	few	TGTGCCAGCAGCTTAGGGGTCGGAAGCGGCTATGGCTACACCTTC	CASSLGVGSGYGYTF
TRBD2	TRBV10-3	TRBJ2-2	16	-	TGTGCCACCGAGAAAGGGTTAGCGGGTTACACCGGGGAGCTGTTTTTT	CATEKGLAGYTGELFF
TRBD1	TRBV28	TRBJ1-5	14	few	TGTGCCAGCAGCGACAGGGGAATGAGGCAGCCCCAGCATTTT	CASSDRGMRQPQHF
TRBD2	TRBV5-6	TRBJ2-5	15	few	TGTGCCAGCAGCTGGGGACTAGCGGGAGTCGAGACCCAGTACTTC	CASSWGLAGVETQYF
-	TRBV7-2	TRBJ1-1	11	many	TGTGCCAGCAGATCCGTTATCGGAGCTTTCTTT	CASRSVIGAFF
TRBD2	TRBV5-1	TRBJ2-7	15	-	TGCGCCAGCAGCTTGGTTAGCGGGACGGACTACGAGCAGTACTTC	CASSLVSGTDYEQYF
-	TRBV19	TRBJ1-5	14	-	TGTGCCAGTAGTATAGGTTACGGGGATCAGCCCCAGCATTTT	CASSIGYGDQPQHF